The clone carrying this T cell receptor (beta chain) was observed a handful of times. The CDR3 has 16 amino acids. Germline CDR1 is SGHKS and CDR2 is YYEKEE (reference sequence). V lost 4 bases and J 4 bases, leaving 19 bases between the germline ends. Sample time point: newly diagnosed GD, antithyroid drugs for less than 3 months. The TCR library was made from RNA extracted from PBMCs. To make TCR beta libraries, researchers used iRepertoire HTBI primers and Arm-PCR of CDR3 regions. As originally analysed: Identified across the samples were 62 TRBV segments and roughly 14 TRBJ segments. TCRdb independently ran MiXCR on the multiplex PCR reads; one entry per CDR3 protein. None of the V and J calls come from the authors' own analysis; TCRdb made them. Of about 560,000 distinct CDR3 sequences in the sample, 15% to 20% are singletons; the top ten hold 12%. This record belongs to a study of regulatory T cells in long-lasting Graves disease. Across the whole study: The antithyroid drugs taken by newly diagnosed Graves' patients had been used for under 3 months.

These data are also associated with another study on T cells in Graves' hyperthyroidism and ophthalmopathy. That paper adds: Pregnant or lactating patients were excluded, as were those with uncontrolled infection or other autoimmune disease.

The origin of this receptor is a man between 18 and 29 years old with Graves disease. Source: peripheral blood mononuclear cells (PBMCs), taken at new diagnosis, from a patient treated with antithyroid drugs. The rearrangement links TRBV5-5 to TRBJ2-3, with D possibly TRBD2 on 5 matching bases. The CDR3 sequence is CASSRTGMGNADTQYF. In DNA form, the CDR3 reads TGTGCCAGCAGCCGCACGGGAATGGGGAACGCAGATACGCAGTATTTT.